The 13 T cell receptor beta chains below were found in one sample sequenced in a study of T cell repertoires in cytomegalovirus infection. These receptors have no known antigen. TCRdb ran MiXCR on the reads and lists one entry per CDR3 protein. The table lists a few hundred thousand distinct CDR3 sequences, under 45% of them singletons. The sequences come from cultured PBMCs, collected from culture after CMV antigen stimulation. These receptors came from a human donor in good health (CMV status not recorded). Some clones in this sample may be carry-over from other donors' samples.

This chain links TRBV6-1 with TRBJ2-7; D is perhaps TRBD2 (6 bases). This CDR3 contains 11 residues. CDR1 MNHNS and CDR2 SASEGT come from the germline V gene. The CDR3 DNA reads TGTGCCAGCAGTCCCGGGAGACGGAGGTGTGTC. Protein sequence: CASSPGRRRCV.

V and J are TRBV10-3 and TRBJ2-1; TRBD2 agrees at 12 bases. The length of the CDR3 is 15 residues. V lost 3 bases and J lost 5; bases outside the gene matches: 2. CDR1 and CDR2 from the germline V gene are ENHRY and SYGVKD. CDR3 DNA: TGTGCCATCAGTGAACTAGCGGGGGGAAACAATGAGCAGTTCTTC. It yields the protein CAISELAGGNNEQFF.

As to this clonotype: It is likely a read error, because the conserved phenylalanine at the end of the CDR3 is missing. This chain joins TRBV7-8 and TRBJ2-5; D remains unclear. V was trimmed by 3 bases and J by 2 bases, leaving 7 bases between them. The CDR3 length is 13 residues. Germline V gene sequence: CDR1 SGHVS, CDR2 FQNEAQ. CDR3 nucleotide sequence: TGTGCCAGCAGCTTCGGGCAGCAAGAGACCCAGTACATC. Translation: CASSFGQQETQYI.

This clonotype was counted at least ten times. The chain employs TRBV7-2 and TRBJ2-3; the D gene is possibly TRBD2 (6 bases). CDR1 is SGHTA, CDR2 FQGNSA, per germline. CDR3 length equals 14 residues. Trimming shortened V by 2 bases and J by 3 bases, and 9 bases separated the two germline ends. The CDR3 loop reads CASSLTGVTDTQYF. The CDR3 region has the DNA TGTGCCAGCAGCTTAACGGGAGTGACAGATACGCAGTATTTT.

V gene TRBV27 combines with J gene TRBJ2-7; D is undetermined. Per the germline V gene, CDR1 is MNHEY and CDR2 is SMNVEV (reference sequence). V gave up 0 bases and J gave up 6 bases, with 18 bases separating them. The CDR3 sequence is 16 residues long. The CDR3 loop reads CASSLSKSRVAVEQYF. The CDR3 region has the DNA TGTGCCAGCAGTTTATCGAAATCAAGGGTGGCGGTCGAGCAGTACTTC.

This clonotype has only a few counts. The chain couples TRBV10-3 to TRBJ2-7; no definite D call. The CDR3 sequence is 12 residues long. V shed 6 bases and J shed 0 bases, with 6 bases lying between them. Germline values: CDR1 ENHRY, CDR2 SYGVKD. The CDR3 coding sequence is TGTGCCATCAGCCCCCCCTCCTACGAGCAGTACTTC. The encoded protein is CAISPPSYEQYF.

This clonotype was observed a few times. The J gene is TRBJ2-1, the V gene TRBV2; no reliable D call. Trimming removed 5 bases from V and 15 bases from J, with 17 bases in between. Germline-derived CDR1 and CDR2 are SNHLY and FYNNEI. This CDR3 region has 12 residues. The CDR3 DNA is TGTGCCAGCAGTAACAGACCCGACGATCTGTTCTTC. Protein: CASSNRPDDLFF. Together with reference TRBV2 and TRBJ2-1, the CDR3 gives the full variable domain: EPEVTQTPSHQVTQMGQEVILRCVPISNHLYFYWYRQILGQKVEFLVSFYNNEISEKSEIFDDQFSVERPDGSNFTLKIRSTKLEDSAMYFCASSNRPDDLFFGPGTRLTVL.

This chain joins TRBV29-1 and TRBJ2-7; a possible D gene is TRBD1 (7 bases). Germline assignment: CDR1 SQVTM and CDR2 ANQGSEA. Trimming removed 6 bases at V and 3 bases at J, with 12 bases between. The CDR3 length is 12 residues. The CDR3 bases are TGCAGCGTCGGGGGACAGATCTACGAGCAGTACTTC. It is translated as CSVGGQIYEQYF.

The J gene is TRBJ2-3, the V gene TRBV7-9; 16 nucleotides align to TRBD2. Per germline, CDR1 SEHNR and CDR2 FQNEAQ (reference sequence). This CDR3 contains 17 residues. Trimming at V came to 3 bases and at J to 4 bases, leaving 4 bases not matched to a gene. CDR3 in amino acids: CASSFAGTSGGADTQYF. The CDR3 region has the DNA TGTGCCAGCAGCTTCGCCGGGACTAGCGGGGGGGCAGATACGCAGTATTTT.

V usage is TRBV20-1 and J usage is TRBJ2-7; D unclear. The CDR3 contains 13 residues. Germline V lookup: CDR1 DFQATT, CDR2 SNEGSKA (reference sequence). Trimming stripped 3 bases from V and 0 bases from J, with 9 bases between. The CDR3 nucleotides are TGCAGTGCTAGCTTTGGGTACTCCTACGAGCAGTACTTC. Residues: CSASFGYSYEQYF.

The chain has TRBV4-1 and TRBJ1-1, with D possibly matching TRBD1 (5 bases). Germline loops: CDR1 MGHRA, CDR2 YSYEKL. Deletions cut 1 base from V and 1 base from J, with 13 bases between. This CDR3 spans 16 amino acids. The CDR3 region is CASSQGRDLTNTEAFF. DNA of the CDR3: TGCGCCAGCAGCCAAGGCCGGGACTTGACGAACACTGAAGCTTTCTTT.

CDR3 sequence reads: CSAKFKGAPGYEQYF. In DNA, the CDR3 is TGCAGTGCCAAATTTAAGGGGGCCCCAGGATACGAGCAGTACTTC. The chain carries TRBV20-1 and TRBJ2-7; the match to TRBD1 covers 7 bases. Unmatched junction bases numbered 15, after V lost 6 bases and J lost 4 bases. The V gene's germline CDR1 is DFQATT and CDR2 SNEGSKA (reference sequence). The CDR3 runs to 15 residues.

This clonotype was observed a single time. CDR3 sequence reads: CSASRSWTAYNYGYTF. The CDR3, as DNA: TGCAGTGCTAGCAGATCCTGGACAGCCTATAACTATGGCTACACCTTC. The chain carries TRBV20-1 and TRBJ1-2; tentative D call: TRBD1 (6 bases). CDR1 DFQATT and CDR2 SNEGSKA come from the germline V gene (reference sequence). CDR3 size: 16 residues. The V and J ends lost 3 bases and 1 base respectively, with 18 bases between them.